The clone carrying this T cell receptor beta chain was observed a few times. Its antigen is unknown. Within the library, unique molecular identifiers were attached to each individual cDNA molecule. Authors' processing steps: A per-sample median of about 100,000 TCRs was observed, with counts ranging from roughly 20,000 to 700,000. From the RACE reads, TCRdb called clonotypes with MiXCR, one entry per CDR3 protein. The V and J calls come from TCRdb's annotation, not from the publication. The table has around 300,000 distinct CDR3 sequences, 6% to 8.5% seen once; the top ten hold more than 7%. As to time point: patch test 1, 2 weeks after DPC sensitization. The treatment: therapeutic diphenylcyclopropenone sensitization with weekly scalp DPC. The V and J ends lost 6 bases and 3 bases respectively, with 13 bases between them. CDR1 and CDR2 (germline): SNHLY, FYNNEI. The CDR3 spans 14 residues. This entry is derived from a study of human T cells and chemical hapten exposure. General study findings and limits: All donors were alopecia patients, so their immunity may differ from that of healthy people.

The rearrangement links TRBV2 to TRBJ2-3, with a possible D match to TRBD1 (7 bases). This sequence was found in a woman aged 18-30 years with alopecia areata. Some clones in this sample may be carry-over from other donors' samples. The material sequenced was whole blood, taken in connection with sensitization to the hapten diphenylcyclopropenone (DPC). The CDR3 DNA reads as TGTGCCAGCAGGCAGGGGGGCGGTACAGATACGCAGTATTTT. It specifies CASRQGGGTDTQYF.